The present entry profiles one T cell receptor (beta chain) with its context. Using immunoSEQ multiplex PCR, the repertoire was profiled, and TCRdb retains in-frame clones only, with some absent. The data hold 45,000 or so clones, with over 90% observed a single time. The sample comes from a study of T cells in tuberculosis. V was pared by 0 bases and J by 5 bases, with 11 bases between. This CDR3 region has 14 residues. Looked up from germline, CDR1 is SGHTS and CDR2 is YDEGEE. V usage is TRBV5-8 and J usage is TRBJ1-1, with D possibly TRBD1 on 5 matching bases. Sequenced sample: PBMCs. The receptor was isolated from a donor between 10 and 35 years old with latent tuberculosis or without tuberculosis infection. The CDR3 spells CASSLDVGVTEAFF. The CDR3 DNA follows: TGTGCCAGCAGCTTGGACGTAGGGGTTACTGAAGCTTTCTTT.